The 32 T cell receptor beta chains below come from one sample, sequenced in a study of T cells in Graves' hyperthyroidism and ophthalmopathy. RNA transcripts were the template for amplifying TCR beta CDR3 regions. Carried out on the TCR CDR3, a first-round RT-PCR used the HTBI primer set. TCRdb re-derived calls from the multiplex PCR reads in MiXCR, one entry per CDR3 protein. The data contain more than 500,000 distinct CDR3 sequences, around 46% of them singletons. Specimen: peripheral blood or thyroid tissue (not recorded which). Receptors originate from an adult woman with Graves' disease, either hyperthyroidism or ophthalmopathy (not recorded which).

The V gene is TRBV2, the J gene TRBJ2-2, with 12 bases fitting TRBD2. V lost 5 bases and J lost 4; bases outside the gene matches: 2. Germline V gene sequence: CDR1 SNHLY, CDR2 FYNNEI. The CDR3 runs to 15 residues. CDR3 coding DNA: TGTGCCAGCAGTCTAGCGGGAGGGATCACCGGGGAGCTGTTTTTT. Amino acids: CASSLAGGITGELFF.

This clonotype was recorded once. The chain recombines TRBV20-1 with TRBJ1-2; a possible D gene is TRBD1 (5 bases). CDR3 length: 13 amino acids. Germline V CDR1 and CDR2: DFQATT, SNEGSKA (reference sequence). Trimming shortened V by 6 bases and J by 5 bases, and 16 bases separated the two germline ends. The CDR3 DNA reads TGCAGTGCCGGACAAACTACAGCATATGGCTACACCTTC. Residues: CSAGQTTAYGYTF.

The chain is built from TRBV19 and TRBJ1-4, with 7 bases matching TRBD1. With 3 bases clipped from V and 13 bases from J, the junction kept 8 bases outside the gene matches. The CDR3 extends over 13 amino acids. Germline assignment: CDR1 LNHDA and CDR2 SQIVND (reference sequence). In nucleotides, the CDR3 is TGTGCCAGTAGTATGATGGGACAGCCTCGACTGTTTTTT. Translated, it gives CASSMMGQPRLFF. The full variable domain, its missing parts supplied by reference TRBV19 and TRBJ1-4, is DGGITQSPKYLFRKEGQNVTLSCEQNLNHDAMYWYRQDPGQGLRLIYYSQIVNDFQKGDIAEGYSVSREKKESFPLTVTSAQKNPTAFYLCASSMMGQPRLFFGSGTQLSVL.

This clonotype was seen repeatedly, ten times or more. The V gene is TRBV19, the J gene TRBJ1-2; D possibly corresponds to TRBD1 (6 bases). The germline gives CDR1 LNHDA, CDR2 SQIVND (reference sequence). V was clipped by 7 bases and J by 7 bases, with 13 bases between them. This CDR3 is built from 12 residues. The CDR3 loop reads CASKKGVGGYTF. The CDR3 DNA follows: TGTGCCAGTAAGAAGGGGGTCGGTGGCTACACCTTC.

The chain has TRBV9 and TRBJ1-6; D ambiguous. Germline V gives CDR1 SGDLS, CDR2 YYNGEE. This CDR3 has 13 amino acids. The ends were cut back, 4 bases at V and 8 bases at J, with 10 bases in the middle. The CDR3 nucleotides are TGTGCCAGCAGCCAAGGTCCGGATTCACCCCTCCACTTT. Translating gives CASSQGPDSPLHF.

Details on this clonotype: The junction shows a germline mismatch at one end, possibly a read error. The chain carries TRBV10-3 and TRBJ1-5; D gene ambiguous. The length of the CDR3 is 16 residues. The germline gives CDR1 ENHRY, CDR2 SYGVKD. The CDR3 region is CASSPHGRISNQPQHF. Written as DNA, the CDR3 is TGTGCCAGCAGTCCCCACGGACGGATTAGCAATCAGCCCCAGCATTTT.

J is TRBJ1-4 and V is TRBV15, with D uncertain. CDR1 and CDR2 from the germline V gene are LNHNV and YYDKDF (reference sequence). The CDR3 consists of 14 residues. Deletions cut 3 bases from V and 5 bases from J, with 10 bases between. CDR3 sequence (DNA): TGTGCCACCAGCAGGACAAGTGGGAATGAAAAACTGTTTTTT. It yields the protein CATSRTSGNEKLFF.

This chain links TRBV18 with TRBJ1-6; D gene unclear. Germline CDR1 reads KGHSH; CDR2 reads LQKENI. V lost 2 bases, J lost 10 bases, and 12 bases lay in between. The CDR3 is 14 residues long. This CDR3 reads CASSPSGGQSPLHF. The CDR3 nucleotides are TGTGCCAGCTCACCATCCGGAGGGCAGTCACCCCTCCACTTT.

This clonotype came up many times. This rearrangement joins TRBV2 to TRBJ1-1, with D possibly TRBD1 on 5 matching bases. V lost 5 bases to trimming and J lost 3 bases, with 16 bases between them. CDR1 is SNHLY and CDR2 is FYNNEI in the germline V gene. This CDR3 spans 15 amino acids. The CDR3 DNA reads as TGTGCCAGCAGTCCAACGGAGGGGTTATACACTGAAGCTTTCTTT. Translating gives CASSPTEGLYTEAFF.

This chain uses TRBV6-1 with TRBJ1-6; D may be TRBD1 (6 bases). V dropped 5 bases and J dropped 13 bases, with 18 bases sitting between them. The CDR3 is 14 amino acids. Germline loops: CDR1 MNHNS, CDR2 SASEGT. As DNA, the CDR3 is TGTGCCAGCAGTCGGGACATTCGCAATCAGCCCCTCCACTTT. Its translation is CASSRDIRNQPLHF.

The chain uses TRBV29-1 and TRBJ2-2; TRBD1 is a possible D gene (5 bases). This CDR3 is built from 14 residues. CDR1 is SQVTM and CDR2 is ANQGSEA in the germline V gene. Trimming removed 5 bases at V and 2 bases at J, with 12 bases between. CDR3 DNA sequence: TGCAGCGTTAGGTCGGACAAAAACACCGGGGAGCTGTTTTTT. As protein: CSVRSDKNTGELFF.

The chain uses TRBV7-9 and TRBJ1-4; 10 nucleotides match TRBD1. V dropped 5 bases and J dropped 2; count of bases not matched to a gene: 8. The CDR3 is 17 amino acids. The germline gives CDR1 SEHNR, CDR2 FQNEAQ (reference sequence). The CDR3 region is CASSQPGTGETNEKLFF. CDR3 nucleotide sequence: TGTGCCAGCAGCCAACCAGGGACAGGGGAGACTAATGAAAAACTGTTTTTT.

This clonotype has ten or more counts. J is TRBJ2-5 and V is TRBV5-4; D remains unclear. Trimming pared 5 bases from V and 2 bases from J, leaving 13 bases between. Germline CDR1 is SGHNT and CDR2 is YYREEE (reference sequence). The CDR3 length is 14 residues. The CDR3 DNA is TGTGCCAGCAGTACACAGAAATTACAAGAGACCCAGTACTTC. It specifies CASSTQKLQETQYF.

Worth noting for this clonotype: It is likely a read error, because the conserved phenylalanine at the end of the CDR3 is missing. The CDR3 DNA follows: TGTGCCAGCAGCGAACCGACGGTTAACGGTCAGCCCCAGCATCTT. It yields the protein CASSEPTVNGQPQHL. V and J are TRBV2 and TRBJ1-5; D remains unclear. CDR3 size: 15 residues. Germline lookup yields CDR1 SNHLY and CDR2 FYNNEI. V was pared by 6 bases and J by 6 bases, with 18 bases between.

This chain joins TRBV19 and TRBJ1-1; D ambiguous. CDR1 and CDR2 (germline): LNHDA, SQIVND (reference sequence). This CDR3 has 13 amino acids. V was trimmed by 3 bases and J by 7 bases, leaving 12 bases between them. CDR3 nucleotides: TGTGCCAGTAGTATGGGCAGCGTTAATGAAGCTTTCTTT. Its protein product is CASSMGSVNEAFF.

This clonotype came up a few times. The chain joins TRBV20-1 to TRBJ1-1, with TRBD1 matching 8 bases. This CDR3 comprises 14 residues. Germline trimming cut 6 bases from V and 1 base from J; bases unmatched to any gene: 7. CDR1 is DFQATT, CDR2 SNEGSKA, per germline (reference sequence). The CDR3 region is CSAPGQGGNTEAFF. CDR3 DNA sequence: TGCAGTGCGCCAGGACAGGGTGGGAACACTGAAGCTTTCTTT.

This clonotype was recorded at least ten times. J is TRBJ2-7 and V is TRBV7-6; 9 bases map to TRBD2. Germline CDR1 reads SGHVS; CDR2 reads FNYEAQ. The CDR3 runs to 18 residues. After removal of 5 bases from V and 4 bases from J, the junction contained 18 bases not matched to a gene. The CDR3 nucleotides are TGTGCCAGCAGCGCGATAGTCGGTATAGCGGGAGATTTTTACGAGCAGTACTTC. Protein product: CASSAIVGIAGDFYEQYF.

This clonotype was seen once. This CDR3 is CARQTNSNQPQHF. CDR3 bases: TGTGCCAGACAGACTAATAGCAATCAGCCCCAGCATTTT. This sequence joins TRBV2 and TRBJ1-5; D not certain. V was shortened by 9 bases and J by 0 bases, with 9 bases between the two germline ends. The CDR3 consists of 13 residues. CDR1 SNHLY and CDR2 FYNNEI come from the germline V gene.

This clonotype was seen at least ten times. The chain joins TRBV6-5 to TRBJ1-1, with D unresolved. Trimming took 10 bases from V and 6 from J, leaving 21 bases between them. Germline loops: CDR1 MNHEY, CDR2 SVGAGI. CDR3 length equals 14 residues. The CDR3 DNA follows: TGTGCCACCAGAAGATCACAGAAGCGCCCTGAAGCTTTCTTT. It translates to CATRRSQKRPEAFF.

This clonotype was detected ten times or more. The gene calls are TRBV10-3 and TRBJ2-7; a weak D match, TRBD1 (6 bases). Trimming removed 4 bases from V and 6 bases from J, with 13 bases in between. Germline V gives CDR1 ENHRY, CDR2 SYGVKD. The CDR3 is 13 amino acids. The CDR3 region has the DNA TGTGCCATCAGTGTTGTAGAGGGGGTCGAGCAGTACTTC. As protein: CAISVVEGVEQYF.

This clonotype came up many times. The chain employs TRBV12-3 or TRBV12-4 and TRBJ2-5; the match to TRBD2 covers 13 bases. Unmatched junction bases numbered 10, after V lost 5 bases and J lost 4 bases. This CDR3 comprises 17 residues. CDR3 bases: TGTGCCAGCAGTGCCGGACTAGCGGGAGATGAAGGAGAGACCCAGTACTTC. This gives the protein CASSAGLAGDEGETQYF.

The V gene is TRBV25-1, the J gene TRBJ2-2; 8 nucleotides agree with TRBD2. CDR3 length: 12 amino acids. Per the germline V gene, CDR1 is MGHDK and CDR2 is SYGVNS. The CDR3 protein is CARLAISGELFF. Written as DNA, the CDR3 is TGTGCACGACTAGCGATATCGGGGGAGCTGTTTTTT.

The chain recombines TRBV20-1 with TRBJ1-1; a weak D match, TRBD1 (6 bases). Germline CDR1 is DFQATT and CDR2 is SNEGSKA (reference sequence). The CDR3 loop spans 15 amino acids. Trimming left V 3 bases short and J 5 bases short, with 19 bases between. CDR3 residues: CSARLPDSGGTEAFF. In nucleotides, the CDR3 is TGCAGTGCTAGGCTACCGGACAGCGGGGGGACTGAAGCTTTCTTT.

This clonotype was picked up many times. The chain couples TRBV5-1 to TRBJ2-7, with a possible D match to TRBD1 (6 bases). V lost 2 bases and J lost 4, with 16 bases in between. CDR3 length: 15 amino acids. Germline CDR1 is SGHRS and CDR2 is YFSETQ. CDR3 region: CASSFTGTNKYEQYF. DNA for the CDR3: TGCGCCAGCAGCTTCACCGGGACAAATAAGTACGAGCAGTACTTC.

The J gene is TRBJ2-3, the V gene TRBV14; 12 bases fit TRBD2. Germline V gene sequence: CDR1 SGHDN, CDR2 FVKESK. V was pared by 0 bases and J by 9 bases, with 16 bases of the junction left unmatched. There are 19 residues in the CDR3. The CDR3 bases are TGTGCCAGCAGCCAAGATGGGTTTGTAGGACTAGCGGGGACTTCAACGCAGTATTTT. Translation gives CASSQDGFVGLAGTSTQYF. Looking up the rest from reference TRBV14 and TRBJ2-3 gives the full variable domain: EAGVTQFPSHSVIEKGQTVTLRCDPISGHDNLYWYRRVMGKEIKFLLHFVKESKQDESGMPNNRFLAERTGGTYSTLKVQPAELEDSGVYFCASSQDGFVGLAGTSTQYFGPGTRLTVL.

This clonotype has more than one count but fewer than ten. This chain uses TRBV7-9 with TRBJ1-4; 7 bases are a match to TRBD1. This CDR3 has 14 residues. Germline values: CDR1 SEHNR, CDR2 FQNEAQ (reference sequence). V dropped 4 bases and J dropped 10; count of bases not matched to a gene: 9. CDR3 nucleotides: TGTGCCAGCAGCTCCCAGGGGGGGGCTGGAAAACTGTTTTTT. Amino acid sequence: CASSSQGGAGKLFF. Full variable domain (outside the CDR3, taken from reference TRBV7-9 and TRBJ1-4): DTGVSQNPRHKITKRGQNVTFRCDPISEHNRLYWYRQTLGQGPEFLTYFQNEAQLEKSRLLSDRFSAERPKGSFSTLEIQRTEQGDSAMYLCASSSQGGAGKLFFGSGTQLSVL.

The genes are TRBV12-3 or TRBV12-4 and TRBJ1-2; possibly TRBD1 for D (5 bases). The CDR3 is made up of 14 amino acids. V lost 6 bases and J 4 bases, leaving 15 bases between the germline ends. The CDR3 DNA reads as TGTGCCAGCAGCCCCGCTCAGGGCTCCTATGGCTACACCTTC. Its protein product is CASSPAQGSYGYTF.

The table lists this clonotype with many counts. The chain joins TRBV6-5 to TRBJ1-2; D is unclear. Germline lookup yields CDR1 MNHEY and CDR2 SVGAGI. The CDR3 is 14 amino acids. The germline V and J ends were trimmed by 0 bases and 1 base, with 6 bases remaining between them. The CDR3 DNA sequence: TGTGCCAGCAGTTACTCGCCGATTAACTATGGCTACACCTTC. It translates to CASSYSPINYGYTF.

V usage is TRBV29-1 and J usage is TRBJ1-2; 11 bases are a match to TRBD1. CDR3 length: 13 residues. Germline CDR1 SQVTM, CDR2 ANQGSEA. V lost 7 bases and J lost 6; bases outside the gene matches: 7. The CDR3 coding sequence is TGCAGCGGCCTACAGGGACAGGGGGATGGCTACACCTTC. It yields the protein CSGLQGQGDGYTF.

This clonotype came up many times. V is TRBV20-1 and J is TRBJ2-5; D remains ambiguous. Trimming took off 0 bases at V and 2 bases at J, with 10 bases between the two ends. In germline, CDR1 is DFQATT, CDR2 SNEGSKA (reference sequence). The length of the CDR3 is 14 residues. The CDR3 DNA reads TGCAGTGCTAGAGACGGTCGACCGCAAGAGACCCAGTACTTC. Its protein product is CSARDGRPQETQYF.

The V call is TRBV10-3, the J call TRBJ1-5; no clear D gene. The CDR3 is 15 amino acids. Per germline, CDR1 ENHRY and CDR2 SYGVKD. Trimming cost V 4 bases and J 11 bases, with 21 bases left between them. CDR3 amino acids: CAISGSTGRQETQHF. As DNA, the CDR3 is TGTGCCATCAGTGGATCCACGGGGAGGCAAGAGACCCAGCATTTT.

A remark on this clonotype: Given a much more abundant clone one base away, this may be a read error. The rearrangement links TRBV6-5 to TRBJ1-5, with D tentatively TRBD1 (5 bases). V was pared by 6 bases and J by 0 bases, with 18 bases between. The CDR3 is made up of 17 amino acids. Germline CDR1 MNHEY, CDR2 SVGAGI. The CDR3 coding sequence is TGTGCCAGCAGCAAAGGGGTGTGGGGATGTAGCAATCAGCCCCAGCATTTT. It translates to CASSKGVWGCSNQPQHF.